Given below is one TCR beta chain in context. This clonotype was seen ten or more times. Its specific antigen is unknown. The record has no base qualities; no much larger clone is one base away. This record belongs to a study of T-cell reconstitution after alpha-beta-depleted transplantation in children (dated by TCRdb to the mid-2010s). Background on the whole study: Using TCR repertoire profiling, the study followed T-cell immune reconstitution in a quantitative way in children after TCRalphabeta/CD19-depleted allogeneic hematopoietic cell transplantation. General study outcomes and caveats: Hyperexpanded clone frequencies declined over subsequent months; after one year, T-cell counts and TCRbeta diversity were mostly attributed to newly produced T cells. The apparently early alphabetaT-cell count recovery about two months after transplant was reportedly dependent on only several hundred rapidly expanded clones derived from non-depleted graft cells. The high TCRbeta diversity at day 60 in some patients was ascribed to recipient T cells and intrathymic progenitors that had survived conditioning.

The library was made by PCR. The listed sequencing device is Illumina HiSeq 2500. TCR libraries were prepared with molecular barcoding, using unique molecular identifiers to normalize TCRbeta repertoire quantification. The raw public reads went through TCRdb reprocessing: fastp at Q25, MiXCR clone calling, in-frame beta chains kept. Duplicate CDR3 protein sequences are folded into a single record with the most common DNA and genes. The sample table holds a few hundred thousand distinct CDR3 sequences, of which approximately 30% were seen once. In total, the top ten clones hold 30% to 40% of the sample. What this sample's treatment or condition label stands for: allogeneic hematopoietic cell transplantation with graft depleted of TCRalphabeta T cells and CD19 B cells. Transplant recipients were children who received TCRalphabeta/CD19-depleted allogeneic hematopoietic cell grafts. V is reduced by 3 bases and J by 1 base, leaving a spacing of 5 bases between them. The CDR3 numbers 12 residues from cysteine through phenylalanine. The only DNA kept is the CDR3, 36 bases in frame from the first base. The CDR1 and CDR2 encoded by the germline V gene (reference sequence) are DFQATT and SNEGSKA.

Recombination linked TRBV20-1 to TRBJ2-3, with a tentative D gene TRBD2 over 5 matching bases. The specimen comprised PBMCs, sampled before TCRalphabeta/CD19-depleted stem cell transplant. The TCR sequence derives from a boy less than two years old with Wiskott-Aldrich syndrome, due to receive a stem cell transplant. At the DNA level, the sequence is TGCAGTGCTAGCGGGGGCACAGATACGCAGTATTTT. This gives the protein CSASGGTDTQYF.